This section outlines one T cell receptor beta chain sequence together with its context. Its binding antigen is unknown. No clone much larger than this one lies a single base away; base qualities are absent. This sample is drawn from a study of T cell changes during pregnancy in multiple sclerosis (dated by TCRdb to about 2019). Context from the whole study: The study looked at changes in the T cell repertoire across pregnancy in women with multiple sclerosis.

Preparation of the library involved the immunoSEQ multiplex PCR assay. TCRdb's version of the immuneACCESS table is confined to in-frame rearrangements and falls short of the full clone set. An unresolved V gene accounts for under half of the shortfall where checked; the remainder is of unknown origin. In all, the sample holds 50,000 to 65,000 clones, and approximately 93% of those were seen once. 3% to 4% of the sample lies in the top ten. CDR1 is given as SGHDT and CDR2 as YYEEEE, both from the germline V gene. From cysteine to phenylalanine, the CDR3 is 14 amino acids long. Only the CDR3 DNA stays, 42 bases, in frame from base 1. V sheds 3 bases and J sheds 0 bases, leaving 6 bases between their ends.

The V gene is TRBV5-6 and the J gene is TRBJ2-2; the D gene identity is not certain. The receptor's source is a female donor with multiple sclerosis, enrolled in a pregnancy study. The source was CD8+ T cells from peripheral blood mononuclear cells, collected in the second trimester of pregnancy. In nucleotides, the sequence is TGTGCCAGCAGCTCCTCCCCGAACACCGGGGAGCTGTTTTTT. Its translation is CASSSSPNTGELFF.